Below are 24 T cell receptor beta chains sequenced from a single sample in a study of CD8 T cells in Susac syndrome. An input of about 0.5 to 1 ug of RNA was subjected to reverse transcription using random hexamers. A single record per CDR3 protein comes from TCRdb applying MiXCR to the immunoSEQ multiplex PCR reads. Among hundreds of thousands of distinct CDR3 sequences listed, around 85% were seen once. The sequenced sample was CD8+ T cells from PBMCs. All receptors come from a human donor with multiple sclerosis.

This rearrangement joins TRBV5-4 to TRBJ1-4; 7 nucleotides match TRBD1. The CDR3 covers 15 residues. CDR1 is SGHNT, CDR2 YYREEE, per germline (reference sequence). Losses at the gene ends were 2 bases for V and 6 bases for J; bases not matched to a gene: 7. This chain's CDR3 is CASSLSDRVDEKLFF. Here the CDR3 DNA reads TGTGCCAGCAGCTTATCTGACAGGGTGGATGAAAAACTGTTTTTT.

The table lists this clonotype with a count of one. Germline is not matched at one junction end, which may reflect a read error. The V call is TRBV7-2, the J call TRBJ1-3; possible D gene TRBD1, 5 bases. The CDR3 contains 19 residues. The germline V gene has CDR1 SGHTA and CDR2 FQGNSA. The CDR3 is CASSRIGTDTGYSENTIYF. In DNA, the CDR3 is TGTGCCAGCAGCCGGATCGGGACGGACACGGGATACTCTGAAAACACCATATATTTT.

For the CDR3, the DNA is TGTGCCAGCAGTCTCCGGACAGGGGCGGATGGCTACACCTTC. Protein product: CASSLRTGADGYTF. The chain uses TRBV28 and TRBJ1-2; 9 bases match TRBD1. Germline-derived CDR1 and CDR2 are MDHEN and SYDVKM. Trimming cost V 5 bases and J 6 bases; bases outside gene matches: 7. This CDR3 is 14 amino acids long.

CDR3 in amino acids: CASSLPGSAEAFF. DNA for the CDR3: TGTGCCAGCAGCTTGCCGGGTAGCGCTGAAGCTTTCTTT. This chain uses TRBV5-4 with TRBJ1-1; D is uncertain. The length of the CDR3 is 13 residues. CDR1 and CDR2 from the germline V gene are SGHNT and YYREEE (reference sequence). With 1 base removed from V and 6 bases from J, the gap between germline ends came to 10 bases. Full variable domain (outside the CDR3, taken from reference TRBV5-4 and TRBJ1-1): ETGVTQSPTHLIKTRGQQVTLRCSSQSGHNTVSWYQQALGQGPQFIFQYYREEENGRGNFPPRFSGLQFPNYSSELNVNALELDDSALYLCASSLPGSAEAFFGQGTRLTVV.

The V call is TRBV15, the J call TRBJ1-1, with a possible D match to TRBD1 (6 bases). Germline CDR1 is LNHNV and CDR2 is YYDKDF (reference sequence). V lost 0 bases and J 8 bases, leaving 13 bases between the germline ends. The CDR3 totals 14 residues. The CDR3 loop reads CATSRDLGGLEAFF. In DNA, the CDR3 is TGTGCCACCAGCAGAGACCTTGGGGGGCTGGAAGCTTTCTTT.

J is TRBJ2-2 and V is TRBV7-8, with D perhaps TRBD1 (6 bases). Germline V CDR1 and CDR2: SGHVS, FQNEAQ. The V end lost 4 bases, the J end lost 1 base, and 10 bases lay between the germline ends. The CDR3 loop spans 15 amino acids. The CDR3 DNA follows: TGTGCCAGCAGCTCGGACAGCCTGAACACCGGGGAGCTGTTTTTT. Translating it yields CASSSDSLNTGELFF.

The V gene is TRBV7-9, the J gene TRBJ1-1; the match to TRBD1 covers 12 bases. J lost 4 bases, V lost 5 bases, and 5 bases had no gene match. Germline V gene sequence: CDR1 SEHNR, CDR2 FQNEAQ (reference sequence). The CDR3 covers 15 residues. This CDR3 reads CASSPGTGGGTEAFF. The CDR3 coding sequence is TGTGCCAGCAGCCCCGGGACAGGGGGCGGCACTGAAGCTTTCTTT. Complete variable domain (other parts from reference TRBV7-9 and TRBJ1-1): DTGVSQNPRHKITKRGQNVTFRCDPISEHNRLYWYRQTLGQGPEFLTYFQNEAQLEKSRLLSDRFSAERPKGSFSTLEIQRTEQGDSAMYLCASSPGTGGGTEAFFGQGTRLTVV.

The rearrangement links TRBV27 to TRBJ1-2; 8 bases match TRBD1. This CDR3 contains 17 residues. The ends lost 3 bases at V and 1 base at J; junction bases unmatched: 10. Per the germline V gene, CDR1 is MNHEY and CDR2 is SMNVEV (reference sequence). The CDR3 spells CASSFLTRGRNNYGYTF. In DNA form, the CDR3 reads TGTGCCAGCAGTTTTTTAACCAGGGGGCGAAATAACTATGGCTACACCTTC.

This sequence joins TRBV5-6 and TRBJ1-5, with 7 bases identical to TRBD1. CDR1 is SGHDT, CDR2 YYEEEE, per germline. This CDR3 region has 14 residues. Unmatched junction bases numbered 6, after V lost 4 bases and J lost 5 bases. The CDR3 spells CASSIQGVHQPQHF. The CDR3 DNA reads TGTGCCAGCAGCATTCAGGGGGTTCATCAGCCCCAGCATTTT. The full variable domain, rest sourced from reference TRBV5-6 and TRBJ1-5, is DAGVTQSPTHLIKTRGQQVTLRCSPKSGHDTVSWYQQALGQGPQFIFQYYEEEERQRGNFPDRFSGHQFPNYSSELNVNALLLGDSALYLCASSIQGVHQPQHFGDGTRLSIL.

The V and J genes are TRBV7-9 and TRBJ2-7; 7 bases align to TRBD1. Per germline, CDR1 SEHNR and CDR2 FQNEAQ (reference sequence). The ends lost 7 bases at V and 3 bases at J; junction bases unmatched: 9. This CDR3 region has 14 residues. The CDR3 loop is CASNSGTEYYEQYF. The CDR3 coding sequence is TGTGCCAGCAACTCCGGGACAGAGTACTACGAGCAGTACTTC.

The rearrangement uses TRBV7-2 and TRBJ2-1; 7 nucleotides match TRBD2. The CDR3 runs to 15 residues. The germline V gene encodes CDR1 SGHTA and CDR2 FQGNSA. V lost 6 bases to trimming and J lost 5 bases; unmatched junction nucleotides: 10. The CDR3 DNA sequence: TGTGCCAGCAGAGACGTCCTAGCGGACGACAATGAGCAGTTCTTC. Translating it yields CASRDVLADDNEQFF.

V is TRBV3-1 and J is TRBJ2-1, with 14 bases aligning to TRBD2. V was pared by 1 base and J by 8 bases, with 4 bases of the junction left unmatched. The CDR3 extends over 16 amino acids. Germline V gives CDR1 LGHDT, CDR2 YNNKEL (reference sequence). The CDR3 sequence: CASSQGLAGGLDEQFF. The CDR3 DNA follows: TGTGCCAGCAGCCAAGGACTAGCGGGGGGGCTCGATGAGCAGTTCTTC.

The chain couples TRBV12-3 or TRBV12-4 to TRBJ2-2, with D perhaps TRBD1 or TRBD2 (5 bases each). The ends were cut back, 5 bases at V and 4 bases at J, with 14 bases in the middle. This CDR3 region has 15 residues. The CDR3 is CASSPPGLGTGELFF. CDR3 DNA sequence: TGTGCCAGCAGTCCTCCGGGGCTCGGCACCGGGGAGCTGTTTTTT.

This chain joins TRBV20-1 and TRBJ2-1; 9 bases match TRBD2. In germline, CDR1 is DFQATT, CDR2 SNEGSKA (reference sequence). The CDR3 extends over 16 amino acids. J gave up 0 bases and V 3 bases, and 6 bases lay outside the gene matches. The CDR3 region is CSARDLSGSSYNEQFF. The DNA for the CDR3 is TGCAGTGCTAGGGATCTTAGCGGGAGCTCCTACAATGAGCAGTTCTTC.

The CDR3 spells CASSSSNAYEQYF. CDR3 nucleotides: TGTGCCAGCAGTTCTAGCAATGCCTACGAGCAGTACTTC. The J gene is TRBJ2-7, the V gene TRBV27; tentative D call: TRBD2 (5 bases). Germline lookup yields CDR1 MNHEY and CDR2 SMNVEV (reference sequence). V lost 4 bases and J 2 bases, leaving 9 bases between the germline ends. The length of the CDR3 is 13 residues.

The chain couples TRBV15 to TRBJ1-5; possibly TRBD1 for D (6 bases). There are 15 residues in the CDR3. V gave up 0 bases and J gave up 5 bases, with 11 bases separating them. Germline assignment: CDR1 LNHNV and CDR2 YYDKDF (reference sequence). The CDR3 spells CATSREWGQHQPQHF. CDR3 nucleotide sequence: TGTGCCACCAGCAGAGAATGGGGACAACATCAGCCCCAGCATTTT.

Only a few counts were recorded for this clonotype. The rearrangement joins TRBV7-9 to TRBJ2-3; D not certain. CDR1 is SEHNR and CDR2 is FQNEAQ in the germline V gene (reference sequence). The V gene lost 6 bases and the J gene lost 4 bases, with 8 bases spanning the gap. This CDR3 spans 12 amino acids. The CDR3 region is CASSSGPDTQYF. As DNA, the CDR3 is TGTGCCAGCAGTTCCGGCCCAGATACGCAGTATTTT. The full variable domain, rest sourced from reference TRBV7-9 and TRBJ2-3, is DTGVSQNPRHKITKRGQNVTFRCDPISEHNRLYWYRQTLGQGPEFLTYFQNEAQLEKSRLLSDRFSAERPKGSFSTLEIQRTEQGDSAMYLCASSSGPDTQYFGPGTRLTVL.

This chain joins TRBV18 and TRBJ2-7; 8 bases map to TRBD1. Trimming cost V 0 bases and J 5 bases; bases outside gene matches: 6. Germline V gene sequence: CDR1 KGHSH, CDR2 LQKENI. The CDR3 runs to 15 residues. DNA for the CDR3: TGTGCCAGCTCACCACCCGGGCAGGGGGCAAACGAGCAGTACTTC. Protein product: CASSPPGQGANEQYF.

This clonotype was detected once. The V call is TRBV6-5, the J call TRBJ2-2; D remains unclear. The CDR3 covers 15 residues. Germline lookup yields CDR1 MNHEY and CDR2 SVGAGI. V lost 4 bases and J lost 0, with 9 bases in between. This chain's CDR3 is CASSFSHSNTGELFF. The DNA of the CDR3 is TGTGCCAGCAGTTTTTCTCACTCGAACACCGGGGAGCTGTTTTTT.

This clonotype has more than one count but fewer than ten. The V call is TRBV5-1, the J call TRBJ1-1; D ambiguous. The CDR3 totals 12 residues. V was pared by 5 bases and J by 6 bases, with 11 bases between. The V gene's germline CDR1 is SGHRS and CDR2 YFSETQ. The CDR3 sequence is CASRLIESEAFF. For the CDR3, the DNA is TGCGCCAGCAGATTGATCGAATCTGAAGCTTTCTTT.

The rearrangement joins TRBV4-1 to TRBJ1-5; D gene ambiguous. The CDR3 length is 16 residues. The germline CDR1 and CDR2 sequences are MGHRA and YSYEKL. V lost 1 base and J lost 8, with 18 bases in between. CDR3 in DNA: TGCGCCAGCAGCCAAGTACTGGTAAATCCCCTTGAGCCCCAGCATTTT. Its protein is CASSQVLVNPLEPQHF.

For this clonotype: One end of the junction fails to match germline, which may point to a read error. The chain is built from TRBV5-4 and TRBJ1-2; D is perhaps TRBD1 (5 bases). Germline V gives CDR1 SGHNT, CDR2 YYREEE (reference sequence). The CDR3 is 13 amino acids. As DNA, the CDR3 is TGTGCCAGCAGTTTGGACACAGACTATGGCTACACCTTC. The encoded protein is CASSLDTDYGYTF.

The CDR3, as DNA: TGTGCCAGCAGCCAAGGTTTCACAGTCACTGAAGCTTTCTTT. Translated: CASSQGFTVTEAFF. This chain uses TRBV14 with TRBJ1-1, with unresolved D. Trimming took off 1 base at V and 4 bases at J, with 10 bases between the two ends. Germline assignment: CDR1 SGHDN and CDR2 FVKESK. This CDR3 spans 14 amino acids.

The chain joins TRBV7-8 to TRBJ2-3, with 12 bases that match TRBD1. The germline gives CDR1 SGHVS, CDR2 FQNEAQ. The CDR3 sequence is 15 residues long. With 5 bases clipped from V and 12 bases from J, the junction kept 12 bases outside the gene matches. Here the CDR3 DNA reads TGTGCCAGCAGCCAAAACCCGGGGACAGGGGGCGAACAGTATTTT. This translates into CASSQNPGTGGEQYF.